A selection of T cell receptor beta chains follows, all from one sample in a study of blood T cell repertoires in COVID-19. The method was immunoSEQ multiplex PCR; TCRdb's version includes in-frame clones alone and lacks a portion of them. Counted here are about 150,000 clones, approximately 82% occurring once; the ten biggest clones make up 12% to 15%. The specimen was peripheral blood. The receptor source for this set is a human donor with acute or convalescent COVID-19. The donor label of this sample is uncertain. Each CDR3 is given with its conserved first and last residue. D genes are given only for firm matches. The size entry is marked missing in some rows and otherwise reads once, few, many or a size class.

15,TRBV5-1,-,-,TRBJ1-5,CASSLDGGAAQPQHF,TGCGCCAGCAGCTTGGATGGGGGGGCGGCTCAGCCCCAGCATTTT
15,TRBV10-1,TRBD1,-,TRBJ1-2,CASLFAGQVNYGYTF,TGCGCCAGCCTATTCGCGGGACAGGTAAATTATGGCTACACCTTC
15,TRBV2,-,-,TRBJ1-1,CASSVRERGGTEAFF,TGTGCCAGCAGTGTGCGGGAGCGGGGAGGGACTGAAGCTTTCTTT
15,TRBV6-5,-,-,TRBJ1-3,CASSYSAQGRNTIYF,TGTGCCAGCAGTTATTCTGCGCAGGGAAGAAACACCATATATTTT
18,TRBV5-1,TRBD1,few,TRBJ2-2,CASSLWVTGGAGTGELFF,TGCGCCAGCAGCTTGTGGGTGACAGGGGGCGCGGGCACCGGGGAGCTGTTTTTT
15,TRBV28,-,once,TRBJ2-2,CASSFLDSPTGELFF,TGTGCCAGCAGTTTCTTGGACAGCCCCACCGGGGAGCTGTTTTTT
13,TRBV14,-,-,TRBJ2-5,CASSPSSSSVQYF,TGTGCCAGCAGCCCAAGTAGTTCATCGGTCCAGTACTTC
14,TRBV4-1,-,-,TRBJ2-1,CASSPRWSRYEQFF,TGCGCCAGCAGCCCGCGATGGAGTCGGTATGAGCAGTTCTTC
14,TRBV2,-,-,TRBJ1-2,CASSLQGKAYGYTF,TGTGCCAGCAGCCTCCAGGGTAAAGCGTATGGCTACACCTTC
20,TRBV7-6,-,-,TRBJ1-5,CASSSQTASPSFYSNQPQHF,TGTGCCAGCAGCTCCCAGACAGCTTCCCCTTCATTTTATAGCAATCAGCCCCAGCATTTT
18,TRBV7-3,TRBD1,-,TRBJ1-2,CASSFGPIGTGTNYGYTF,TGTGCCAGCAGCTTTGGACCGATTGGGACAGGGACTAACTATGGCTACACCTTC
12,TRBV29-1,-,-,TRBJ2-7,CSDHDSSYEQYF,TGCAGCGACCACGACAGTTCCTACGAGCAGTACTTC
15,TRBV6-5,TRBD1,few,TRBJ2-7,CASSPIQGHTVEQYF,TGTGCCAGCAGTCCCATACAGGGGCACACGGTCGAGCAGTACTTC
13,TRBV29-1,-,-,TRBJ2-5,CSVEEPGLETQYF,TGCAGCGTTGAAGAACCAGGGTTGGAGACCCAGTACTTC
14,TRBV6-1,-,-,TRBJ1-2,CASSDQQGHYGYTF,TGTGCCAGCAGTGATCAACAGGGACACTATGGCTACACCTTC
15,TRBV14,TRBD2,few,TRBJ2-7,CASSQVGLAGTKQYF,TGTGCCAGCAGCCAAGTAGGCCTAGCGGGGACAAAGCAGTACTTC
14,TRBV5-1,-,-,TRBJ1-1,CASSLVGGNTEAFF,TGCGCCAGCAGCTTGGTGGGGGGAAACACTGAAGCTTTCTTT
15,TRBV7-2,-,-,TRBJ1-2,CASSLPDGGVYGYTF,TGTGCCAGCAGCTTACCCGACGGGGGGGTCTATGGCTACACCTTC
13,TRBV3-1/TRBV3-2,-,-,TRBJ1-2,CASSPDKIYGYTF,TGTGCCAGCAGCCCTGACAAAATCTATGGCTACACCTTC
14,TRBV19,TRBD1,once,TRBJ1-1,CASSLRQGVTEAFF,TGTGCCAGTAGCCTCAGACAGGGCGTCACTGAAGCTTTCTTT
11,TRBV12-3/TRBV12-4,-,few,TRBJ2-1,CASSSFNEQFF,TGTGCCAGCAGTTCCTTTAATGAGCAGTTCTTC
16,TRBV5-6,TRBD1,-,TRBJ2-7,CASSLLGQGTTYEQYF,TGTGCCAGCAGCTTGCTGGGACAGGGGACGACCTACGAGCAGTACTTC
15,TRBV5-3,TRBD1,-,TRBJ1-2,CARSPDRVGNYGYTF,TGTGCCAGAAGCCCCGACAGGGTCGGGAACTATGGCTACACCTTC
17,TRBV23-1,-,-,TRBJ2-6,CASSQFRTGSGANVLTF,TGCGCCAGCAGTCAATTCCGGACGGGGTCCGGGGCCAACGTCCTGACTTTC
14,TRBV7-9,-,-,TRBJ1-5,CASSLGTFRQPQHF,TGTGCCAGCAGCCTCGGGACTTTCCGTCAGCCCCAGCATTTT
16,TRBV5-6,TRBD1,-,TRBJ2-7,CASSPLRQGWGYEQYF,TGTGCCAGCAGCCCCCTGAGACAGGGCTGGGGTTACGAGCAGTACTTC
14,TRBV2,-,few,TRBJ2-3,CASRLDTDTDTQYF,TGTGCCAGCCGACTAGACACCGACACAGATACGCAGTATTTT
17,TRBV7-2,TRBD2,-,TRBJ2-5,CASSPGGSGGPRETQYF,TGTGCCAGCAGCCCTGGGGGTAGCGGGGGGCCCAGGGAGACCCAGTACTTC
13,TRBV27,TRBD1,-,TRBJ1-4,CAAGTGANEKLFF,TGTGCCGCAGGGACAGGTGCTAATGAAAAACTGTTTTTT
15,TRBV7-7,-,-,TRBJ2-7,CASSLGQGPSYEQYF,TGTGCTAGCAGCTTAGGTCAGGGCCCCTCCTACGAGCAGTACTTC
15,TRBV6-1,TRBD1,-,TRBJ2-7,CASSETGTGIHEQYF,TGTGCCAGCAGTGAGACCGGGACAGGGATTCACGAGCAGTACTTC
17,TRBV2,TRBD1,-,TRBJ1-4,CASRAGTGRRDNEKLFF,TGTGCCAGCAGAGCCGGGACAGGGCGAAGAGATAATGAAAAACTGTTTTTT
20,TRBV14,-,-,TRBJ2-6,CASSRHNVGFLSSGANVLTF,TGTGCCAGCAGCCGCCACAATGTGGGCTTCCTAAGCTCTGGGGCCAACGTCCTGACTTTC
14,TRBV3-1/TRBV3-2,TRBD1,-,TRBJ1-2,CASSQSGTGNGYTF,TGTGCCAGCAGCCAATCCGGGACAGGGAATGGCTACACCTTC
14,TRBV18,TRBD1,-,TRBJ1-5,CASSAGTGGQPQHF,TGTGCCAGCTCAGCCGGGACAGGGGGTCAGCCCCAGCATTTT
13,TRBV6-5,TRBD1,-,TRBJ2-7,CASRGTGYYEQYF,TGTGCCAGCAGAGGGACAGGTTACTACGAGCAGTACTTC
15,TRBV18,-,-,TRBJ1-2,CASSPNSGGNYGYTF,TGTGCCAGCTCACCGAATTCGGGCGGGAACTATGGCTACACCTTC
14,TRBV2,TRBD1,once,TRBJ1-4,CASSARGGDEKLFF,TGTGCCAGCAGCGCGAGAGGGGGCGATGAAAAACTGTTTTTT
13,TRBV10-1,-,-,TRBJ1-4,CASSDGLNEKLFF,TGCGCCAGCAGTGATGGGCTGAATGAAAAACTGTTTTTT
15,TRBV5-1,TRBD1,-,TRBJ1-2,CASSFLGTGNYGYTF,TGCGCCAGCAGCTTTTTAGGGACAGGGAACTATGGCTACACCTTC
13,TRBV3-1/TRBV3-2,-,-,TRBJ1-2,CASSQDPGLGYTF,TGTGCCAGCAGCCAAGATCCAGGGCTTGGCTACACCTTC
15,TRBV4-1,-,-,TRBJ1-6,CASSLTGDANSPLHF,TGCGCCAGCAGCCTGACTGGAGATGCAAATTCACCCCTCCACTTT
14,TRBV6-6,TRBD1,-,TRBJ1-5,CASSTQGAGQPQHF,TGTGCCAGCAGTACGCAGGGGGCCGGACAGCCCCAGCATTTT
13,TRBV5-4,-,-,TRBJ1-2,CASSLDSSYGYTF,TGTGCCAGCAGCTTGGACAGTTCCTATGGCTACACCTTC
12,TRBV30,TRBD1,-,TRBJ2-3,CAWRDREDTQYF,TGTGCCTGGAGGGACAGGGAAGATACGCAGTATTTT
16,TRBV7-9,-,-,TRBJ2-7,CASSPPVGHSSYEQYF,TGTGCCAGCAGCCCCCCTGTCGGACATTCCTCCTACGAGCAGTACTTC
16,TRBV4-2,-,-,TRBJ1-3,CASSQDGEGFGNTIYF,TGTGCCAGCAGCCAAGATGGTGAGGGTTTTGGAAACACCATATATTTT
18,TRBV6-2/TRBV6-3,TRBD1,-,TRBJ1-1,CASSYSKHAHRGLAEAFF,TGTGCCAGCAGTTACTCGAAACACGCCCACAGGGGGCTAGCTGAAGCTTTCTTT
13,TRBV29-1,-,-,TRBJ1-1,CSGKGGLNTEAFF,TGCAGCGGGAAAGGCGGTTTGAACACTGAAGCTTTCTTT
16,TRBV6-5,TRBD2,-,TRBJ2-3,CASSLSGTRSADTQYF,TGTGCCAGCAGTTTATCCGGGACTAGGTCCGCAGATACGCAGTATTTT
15,TRBV9,TRBD2,-,TRBJ2-3,CASSVAGGLTDTQYF,TGTGCCAGCAGCGTAGCGGGGGGGCTCACAGATACGCAGTATTTT
15,TRBV4-1,-,-,TRBJ1-6,CASSQDRARNSPLHF,TGCGCCAGCAGCCAAGACAGGGCAAGAAATTCACCCCTCCACTTT
15,TRBV7-2,TRBD1,-,TRBJ2-7,CASSLRTGGAYEQYF,TGTGCCAGCAGCCTGAGGACAGGGGGCGCCTACGAGCAGTACTTC
14,TRBV10-2,-,-,TRBJ1-4,CASSDSVTNEKLFF,TGCGCCAGCAGCGATTCGGTCACTAATGAAAAACTGTTTTTT
14,TRBV7-6,TRBD1,-,TRBJ1-4,CASSKTTGGEKLFF,TGTGCCAGCAGCAAGACGACAGGGGGAGAAAAACTGTTTTTT
16,TRBV6-5,-,-,TRBJ2-3,CASSYSGHSTGDTQYF,TGTGCCAGCAGTTACTCGGGACACTCGACGGGAGATACGCAGTATTTT
11,TRBV20-1,-,-,TRBJ1-1,CSASRVTEAFF,TGCAGTGCTAGCAGGGTGACTGAAGCTTTCTTT